A selection of T cell receptor beta chains follows, all from one sample in a study of cytomegalovirus exposure and HLA in healthy donors. Assay: immunoSEQ multiplex PCR; the TCRdb copy retains only in-frame clones and omits some. The sample lists 130,000 or so clones; roughly 80% were seen once. The specimen sequenced was PBMCs. The receptors here all came from a man in his forties in good health and CMV-seronegative. The CDR3 runs from the conserved cysteine through the conserved F or W. D genes are given only for firm matches. Clone size is given for some rows only: seen once, a few or many times, or a class if the clone is expanded.

v_call	d_call	j_call	clone_size	cdr3_nt	cdr3_aa
TRBV6-5	TRBD2	TRBJ2-1	few	TGTGCCAGCAGTTTGACGCGGGGGTCCTACAATGAGCAGTTCTTC	CASSLTRGSYNEQFF
TRBV2	-	TRBJ2-2	-	TGTGCCAGCAGTGAAGAGAGCTCCCGTCATCCCGGGGAGCTGTTTTTT	CASSEESSRHPGELFF
TRBV4-1	-	TRBJ2-1	-	TGCGCCAGCAGCCAAGTGACGGGGTCCTACAATGAGCAGTTCTTC	CASSQVTGSYNEQFF
TRBV9	-	TRBJ2-7	-	TGTGCCAGCAGCCCAAGAACGACAGACGAGTACTCCTACGAGCAGTACTTC	CASSPRTTDEYSYEQYF
TRBV19	-	TRBJ1-5	-	TGTGCCAGTAGTATAGTTCAGGGAAATAACCAGCCCCAGCATTTT	CASSIVQGNNQPQHF
TRBV18	-	TRBJ1-5	-	TGTGCCAGCTCACCTCGTCGACAGCGCAATCAGCCCCAGCATTTT	CASSPRRQRNQPQHF
TRBV9	-	TRBJ1-5	-	TGTGCCAGCAGCGAAGGCAGCGGAGTCTGGCCCCAGCATTTT	CASSEGSGVWPQHF
TRBV19	-	TRBJ1-5	-	TGTGCCAGTAGCACATCCGGAGGAGTAAATCAGCCCCAGCATTTT	CASSTSGGVNQPQHF
TRBV2	TRBD1	TRBJ2-5	-	TGTGCCAGCAGCCCACAGGGGCTTAAAGAGACCCAGTACTTC	CASSPQGLKETQYF
TRBV7-9	TRBD1	TRBJ1-3	-	TGTGCCAGCAGTCAAGGGACAGGAGACAAGGCCATATATTTT	CASSQGTGDKAIYF
TRBV29-1	TRBD2	TRBJ2-7	few	TGCAGCGTCGCTAGCGGGGGGGAGCCCTACGAGCAGTACTTC	CSVASGGEPYEQYF
TRBV4-2	-	TRBJ1-2	-	TGTGCCAGCAGCCAAGAAATTACAGGAGCCTATGGCTACACCTTC	CASSQEITGAYGYTF
TRBV4-1	-	TRBJ2-5	few	TGCGCCAGCAGCCAAGGGCAGATCCAAGAGACCCAGTACTTC	CASSQGQIQETQYF
TRBV19	-	TRBJ2-1	-	TGTGCCAGTAGTATCTTCTCAGGGTTCGGAACTTACAATGAGCAGTTCTTC	CASSIFSGFGTYNEQFF
TRBV18	TRBD2	TRBJ2-5	-	TGTGCCAGCTCACCACCGAGCGGGGGGCCAGAGACCCAGTACTTC	CASSPPSGGPETQYF
TRBV7-3	TRBD2	TRBJ2-7	-	TGTGCCAGCAGCTTAGGGACTAGCGGCGAGCAGTACTTC	CASSLGTSGEQYF
TRBV4-2	-	TRBJ1-1	-	TGTGCCAGCAGCCTCCGGACGGGGGGCACTGAAGCTTTCTTT	CASSLRTGGTEAFF
TRBV19	-	TRBJ2-1	-	TGTGCCAGTACCCCAGACACCTACAATGAGCAGTTCTTC	CASTPDTYNEQFF
TRBV6-5	TRBD1	TRBJ2-7	-	TGTGCCAGCAGTTTAGGACAGGGCTACGAGCAGTACTTC	CASSLGQGYEQYF
TRBV10-2	-	TRBJ2-5	-	TGCGCGGCAAGTGGGCGGGGATTCCAAGAGACCCAGTACTTC	CAASGRGFQETQYF
TRBV5-1	TRBD2	TRBJ2-3	-	TGCGCCAGCAGCTTGGCCACTAGCGGGGTTTCGTCAGATACGCAGTATTTT	CASSLATSGVSSDTQYF
TRBV7-2	-	TRBJ2-3	-	TGTGCCAGCAGCTCTGTGGATACGCAGTATTTT	CASSSVDTQYF
TRBV5-4	TRBD1	TRBJ2-7	-	TGTGCCAGCAGCTTCGGACAGGGCCCCTACGAGCAGTACTTC	CASSFGQGPYEQYF
TRBV28	TRBD2	TRBJ2-1	-	TGTGCCATAGCCAGACTAGCCCCCCATGAGCAGTTCTTC	CAIARLAPHEQFF
TRBV5-1	-	TRBJ1-1	-	TGCGCCAGCAGCTTGGGGGGAGGAGACCGGGCCGCTTTCTTT	CASSLGGGDRAAFF
TRBV11-1	TRBD2	TRBJ2-1	-	TGTGCCAGCACCAATAGGATGGCGGGGGGGCTAAATGAGCAGTTCTTC	CASTNRMAGGLNEQFF
TRBV2	-	TRBJ1-6	once	TGTGCCAGCAGTGAAGAGACAACTTCTAATTCACCCCTCCACTTT	CASSEETTSNSPLHF
TRBV7-8	TRBD1	TRBJ1-5	-	TGTGCCAGCAGCTTAGTTCCGGGACAGGGGTTCGGCCAGCCCCAGCATTTT	CASSLVPGQGFGQPQHF
TRBV7-2	-	TRBJ2-3	-	TGTGCCAGCAGCTCGTGGAGGGCGGATACGCAGTATTTT	CASSSWRADTQYF
TRBV2	-	TRBJ1-2	few	TGTGCCAGCAGTGAACATAACTATGGCTACACCTTC	CASSEHNYGYTF
TRBV19	-	TRBJ2-1	-	TGTGCCAGTAGTATGAGAGTTTCCTACAATGAGCAGTTCTTC	CASSMRVSYNEQFF
TRBV9	TRBD2	TRBJ2-3	once	TGTGCCAGCAGAGCGGGGATGGATACAGATACGCAGTATTTT	CASRAGMDTDTQYF
TRBV11-2	-	TRBJ1-4	-	TGTGCCAGCAGCTCGAGGTATATGGAGCTAACTAATGAAAAACTGTTTTTT	CASSSRYMELTNEKLFF
TRBV6-4	-	TRBJ2-3	few	TGTGCCAGCAGTCCAACAGAGACAGATACGCAGTATTTT	CASSPTETDTQYF
TRBV6-5	-	TRBJ1-6	few	TGTGCCAGCAGTCAAAATTACCGGAGGAATTCACCCCTCCACTTT	CASSQNYRRNSPLHF
TRBV7-2	-	TRBJ1-5	-	TGTGCCAGCAGCCCGGGACAATATAGCAATCAGCCCCAGCATTTT	CASSPGQYSNQPQHF
TRBV14	-	TRBJ1-4	-	TGTGCCAGCAGTTCAATGCCAGGACTGAATGAAAAACTGTTTTTT	CASSSMPGLNEKLFF
TRBV6-1	TRBD1	TRBJ1-6	-	TGTGCCAGCAGTACCATGGGACAGGCGAATTCACCCCTCCACTTT	CASSTMGQANSPLHF
TRBV27	-	TRBJ1-1	-	TGTGCCAGCAGTTTAACGACAGGTCTGAACACTGAAGCTTTCTTT	CASSLTTGLNTEAFF
TRBV9	TRBD1	TRBJ2-7	-	TGTGCCAGCAGCACCCTGGACAGGGGGGGCGAGCAGTACTTC	CASSTLDRGGEQYF
TRBV11-2	TRBD2	TRBJ2-3	-	TGTGCCAGCAGCCTACGTACCGGGACTAGCGGGGGGGGTGCAGATACGCAGTATTTT	CASSLRTGTSGGGADTQYF
TRBV7-9	-	TRBJ2-1	few	TGTGCCAGCAGCTTGTACGGGAGTGAGCAGTTCTTC	CASSLYGSEQFF
TRBV9	-	TRBJ2-6	-	TGTGCCAGCAGCTCTAGCCCCGGGGCTGGGGCCAACGTCCTGACTTTC	CASSSSPGAGANVLTF
TRBV4-1	TRBD2	TRBJ2-5	-	TGCGCCAGCAGCCAAGTGGGACTAGCGGTAGAGACCCAGTACTTC	CASSQVGLAVETQYF
TRBV5-4	-	TRBJ2-6	-	TGTGCCAGCAGCTCGATTGACAGCCTGCGGGGGGCCAACGTCCTGACTTTC	CASSSIDSLRGANVLTF
TRBV15	-	TRBJ2-6	-	TGTGCCACCAGCAGAGTCCGGGGGAGCCGAGTCCTACTCTCTCTCTCTGGGGCCAACGTCCTGACTTTC	CATSRVRGSRVLLSLSGANVLTF
TRBV7-6	-	TRBJ2-7	-	TGTGCCAGCAGCTTTACTGAGACTGGTCCCTACGAGCAGTACTTC	CASSFTETGPYEQYF
TRBV5-4	TRBD1	TRBJ2-2	-	TGTGCCAGCAGACTGACAGGGGGACCCGGGGAGCTGTTTTTT	CASRLTGGPGELFF
TRBV4-2	TRBD1	TRBJ2-7	-	TGTGCCAGCAGCCAAGACAGGGGGCACTACGAGCAGTACTTC	CASSQDRGHYEQYF
TRBV18	TRBD1	TRBJ1-1	-	TGTGCCAGCTCACCATTTTCAGGGGGCGAAGCTTTCTTT	CASSPFSGGEAFF
TRBV6-6	TRBD1	TRBJ2-3	-	TGTGCCAGCAGTTTTGGACAGGGGGGAGCAGATACGCAGTATTTT	CASSFGQGGADTQYF
TRBV7-3	-	TRBJ1-2	-	TGTGCCAGCAGCCCCGGGGATATCGCTAACTATGGCTACACCTTC	CASSPGDIANYGYTF
TRBV10-3	-	TRBJ2-5	-	TGTGCCATCAGTGTCGCGGGGCCACAAGAGACCCAGTACTTC	CAISVAGPQETQYF
TRBV7-9	TRBD1	TRBJ1-1	-	TGTGCCAGCAGCTTAGCCGGGACAGGGGGCACTGAAGCTTTCTTT	CASSLAGTGGTEAFF
TRBV11-3	-	TRBJ2-2	-	TGTGCCAGCAGTCAGGGCAACACCGGGGAGCTGTTTTTT	CASSQGNTGELFF
TRBV15	-	TRBJ2-2	-	TGTGCCACCAGCAGAGATGGGGCCACCGGGGAGCTGTTTTTT	CATSRDGATGELFF